The 32 T cell receptor beta chains below come from one sample, sequenced in a study of Ad26.COV2.S vaccination and SARS-CoV-2 variants. Treatment indicated: some 20 received Ad26.COV2.S at low or high dose, single or two shots; 5 received placebo; per-sample allocation not given. Samples were taken on day 63 after the first vaccine or placebo injection. Only in-frame clones appear in the TCRdb table, and some are missing; sequencing was by immunoSEQ multiplex PCR. The sample carries 300,000 to 350,000 clones, roughly 84% recorded once. The sample in question was peripheral blood, obtained in a trial of Ad26.COV2.S vaccine versus placebo. The receptor set was obtained from a person between 18 and 65 years old who received the Ad26.COV2.S COVID-19 vaccine or a placebo.

The chain combines TRBV10-3 with TRBJ1-1; TRBD1 agrees at 7 bases. CDR1 is ENHRY and CDR2 is SYGVKD in the germline V gene. This CDR3 comprises 13 residues. V lost 2 bases to trimming and J lost 8 bases; unmatched junction nucleotides: 5. The CDR3 bases are TGTGCCATCAGTGAGGGACAGGCGCGAGAAGCTTTCTTT. Translation: CAISEGQAREAFF.

This rearrangement joins TRBV7-6 to TRBJ1-3; D call uncertain. Germline V lookup: CDR1 SGHVS, CDR2 FNYEAQ. This CDR3 comprises 20 residues. V was clipped by 3 bases and J by 0 bases, with 24 bases between them. CDR3 sequence reads: CASSFFLRGETAHSGNTIYF. Written as DNA, the CDR3 is TGTGCCAGCAGCTTTTTTCTTCGCGGTGAGACGGCACACTCTGGAAACACCATATATTTT. The full variable domain, with the rest looked up from reference TRBV7-6 and TRBJ1-3, is GAGVSQSPRYKVTKRGQDVALRCDPISGHVSLYWYRQALGQGPEFLTYFNYEAQQDKSGLPNDRFSAERPEGSISTLTIQRTEQRDSAMYRCASSFFLRGETAHSGNTIYFGEGSWLTVV.

The CDR3: CASRGQGVQYNEQFF. As DNA, the CDR3 is TGTGCCAGCAGGGGACAGGGGGTCCAGTACAATGAGCAGTTCTTC. This chain joins TRBV2 and TRBJ2-1; the match to TRBD1 covers 11 bases. This CDR3 spans 15 amino acids. CDR1 SNHLY and CDR2 FYNNEI come from the germline V gene. The trim removed 6 bases at V and 4 bases at J, leaving 5 bases unmatched.

This chain connects TRBV5-1 to TRBJ2-2; D not resolved. Trimming removed 2 bases from V and 2 bases from J, with 13 bases in between. Germline V gene lookup returns CDR1 SGHRS and CDR2 YFSETQ. CDR3 length: 16 amino acids. Here the CDR3 reads CASSFTPPDNTGELFF. The CDR3, as DNA: TGCGCCAGCAGCTTCACCCCTCCGGATAACACCGGGGAGCTGTTTTTT.

CDR3 protein: CASSEGGNQPQHF. Here the CDR3 DNA reads TGTGCCAGCAGTGAAGGGGGCAATCAGCCCCAGCATTTT. The chain couples TRBV2 to TRBJ1-5, with D unclear. In germline, CDR1 is SNHLY, CDR2 FYNNEI. This CDR3 has 13 amino acids. The V end lost 1 base, the J end lost 2 bases, and 3 bases lay between the germline ends.

This chain connects TRBV19 to TRBJ1-3, with D unclear. V was trimmed by 6 bases and J by 3 bases, leaving 12 bases between them. Germline CDR1 and CDR2: LNHDA and SQIVND (reference sequence). The length of the CDR3 is 14 residues. Here the CDR3 reads CASSPGSGGNTIYF. CDR3 coding DNA: TGTGCCAGTAGCCCAGGCTCTGGTGGAAACACCATATATTTT.

This chain links TRBV11-2 with TRBJ1-2; possibly TRBD1 for D (5 bases). The germline CDR1 and CDR2 sequences are SGHAT and FQNNGV. Trimming pared 3 bases from V and 5 bases from J, leaving 13 bases between. The CDR3 is 14 residues long. The CDR3 sequence: CASSLARVGYGYTF. The CDR3 DNA is TGTGCCAGCAGCTTGGCCAGGGTGGGATATGGCTACACCTTC. The variable domain in full, with the rest retrieved from reference TRBV11-2 and TRBJ1-2, is EAGVAQSPRYKIIEKRQSVAFWCNPISGHATLYWYQQILGQGPKLLIQFQNNGVVDDSQLPKDRFSAERLKGVDSTLKIQPAKLEDSAVYLCASSLARVGYGYTFGSGTRLTVV.

This clone appeared a single time. The chain joins TRBV7-2 to TRBJ2-1, with 7 bases aligning to TRBD2. The CDR3 is 16 amino acids. Germline values: CDR1 SGHTA, CDR2 FQGNSA. V lost 5 bases to trimming and J lost 0 bases; unmatched junction nucleotides: 7. The CDR3, as DNA: TGTGCCAGCAGCCCGGGACTATCGAGCTCCTACAATGAGCAGTTCTTC. It codes for CASSPGLSSSYNEQFF.

The rearrangement uses TRBV6-2 or TRBV6-3 and TRBJ2-5, with 11 bases aligning to TRBD2. V trimming: 2 bases; J trimming: 7 bases; junction bases outside the gene matches: 6. CDR3 length: 15 amino acids. Germline CDR1 is MNHEY and CDR2 is SVGEGT. The DNA of the CDR3 is TGTGCCAGCAGTTACGGACTAGCGGGTCCCGGGACCCAGTACTTC. This codes for CASSYGLAGPGTQYF.

The chain links TRBV7-9 to TRBJ2-1; 10 bases align to TRBD1. Germline lookup yields CDR1 SEHNR and CDR2 FQNEAQ (reference sequence). V lost 4 bases, J lost 8 bases, and 11 bases stayed unmatched. The CDR3 sequence is 16 residues long. CDR3 nucleotides: TGTGCCAGCAGCTCCCTAGGACAGGGGGTCTGGGATGAGCAGTTCTTC. This codes for CASSSLGQGVWDEQFF.

The chain carries TRBV3-1 (or the pseudogene TRBV3-2) and TRBJ1-3; the D is unclear. The length of the CDR3 is 12 residues. V was cut by 4 bases and J by 4 bases, with 5 bases left in between. CDR1 is LGHDT, CDR2 YNNKEL, per germline (reference sequence). The CDR3 here is CASSPQGNTIYF. The CDR3 DNA follows: TGTGCCAGCAGCCCACAGGGAAACACCATATATTTT.

This clone occurred once. The V call is TRBV5-1, the J call TRBJ2-2; no definite D call. Trimming pared 0 bases from V and 1 base from J, leaving 7 bases between. Germline values: CDR1 SGHRS, CDR2 YFSETQ. CDR3 length: 15 residues. The CDR3 sequence: CASSLGHLNTGELFF. The CDR3 bases are TGCGCCAGCAGCTTGGGCCACTTGAACACCGGGGAGCTGTTTTTT.

The V gene is TRBV20-1, the J gene TRBJ1-4; D ambiguous. This CDR3 spans 13 amino acids. The germline CDR1 and CDR2 sequences are DFQATT and SNEGSKA (reference sequence). V dropped 3 bases and J dropped 2 bases, with 7 bases sitting between them. The CDR3 here is CSASSGTNEKLFF. The CDR3 DNA reads as TGCAGTGCTAGTAGCGGGACTAATGAAAAACTGTTTTTT.

V and J are TRBV3-1 (or the pseudogene TRBV3-2) and TRBJ2-5; the D is unclear. Germline CDR1 reads LGHDT; CDR2 reads YNNKEL (reference sequence). This CDR3 comprises 14 residues. The ends were cut back, 2 bases at V and 4 bases at J, with 11 bases in the middle. The CDR3 nucleotides read TGTGCCAGCAGCCAACTGGTAAGGAGAGAGACCCAGTACTTC. This sequence encodes CASSQLVRRETQYF.

A single count supports this clone. This chain links TRBV19 with TRBJ1-1; D might be TRBD1 (5 bases). V dropped 7 bases and J dropped 0 bases, with 18 bases sitting between them. The CDR3 is 16 residues long. CDR1 and CDR2 from the germline V gene are LNHDA and SQIVND (reference sequence). For the CDR3, the DNA is TGTGCCAGTATCTCCACATGGGGCGCAATGAACACTGAAGCTTTCTTT. It encodes CASISTWGAMNTEAFF.

The J gene is TRBJ2-3, the V gene TRBV6-4; TRBD2 agrees at 10 bases. Germline V gene lookup returns CDR1 MRHNA and CDR2 SNTAGT. The CDR3 contains 16 residues. The J segment lost 1 base and the V segment lost 5 bases, leaving 6 bases of the junction unmatched. The CDR3 loop is CASSTDLAGGTDTQYF. DNA of the CDR3: TGTGCCAGCAGTACGGATCTAGCGGGAGGCACAGATACGCAGTATTTT.

CDR3 nucleotide sequence: TGTGCCAGCAGCGTACAGAGCTCTGGGGCCAACGTCCTGACTTTC. This sequence encodes CASSVQSSGANVLTF. V is TRBV9 and J is TRBJ2-6; D is unresolved. The V gene's germline CDR1 is SGDLS and CDR2 YYNGEE. Trimming left V 1 base short and J 0 bases short, with 5 bases between. This CDR3 is 15 amino acids long.

This clone was counted only a few times. The V call is TRBV30, the J call TRBJ1-5; TRBD1 matches at 7 bases. V shed 1 base, J shed 1 base, and the junction held 4 bases outside the gene matches. CDR3 size: 15 residues. Looked up from germline, CDR1 is GTSNPN and CDR2 is SVGIG (reference sequence). The DNA for the CDR3 is TGTGCCTGGAGTGCCACAGGGGCGAGCAATCAGCCCCAGCATTTT. It specifies CAWSATGASNQPQHF.

The rearrangement uses TRBV10-3 and TRBJ1-3, with unresolved D. Looked up from germline, CDR1 is ENHRY and CDR2 is SYGVKD. The length of the CDR3 is 14 residues. V lost 6 bases to trimming and J lost 0 bases, with 9 bases between them. Here the CDR3 reads CAIRASSSGNTIYF. The CDR3 coding sequence is TGTGCCATCAGAGCCTCCAGCTCTGGAAACACCATATATTTT.

V usage is TRBV30 and J usage is TRBJ1-4; D gene unclear. This CDR3 region has 13 residues. V was cut by 0 bases and J by 3 bases, with 5 bases left in between. Germline V lookup: CDR1 GTSNPN, CDR2 SVGIG (reference sequence). CDR3 sequence: CAWSVRSNEKLFF. The CDR3 nucleotides are TGTGCCTGGAGTGTAAGGTCTAATGAAAAACTGTTTTTT.

The rearrangement joins TRBV5-1 to TRBJ2-5, with D possibly TRBD2 on 6 matching bases. Trimming pared 4 bases from V and 1 base from J, leaving 11 bases between. This CDR3 spans 14 amino acids. The V gene's germline CDR1 is SGHRS and CDR2 YFSETQ. The CDR3 spells CASSQGGAQETQYF. The DNA for the CDR3 is TGCGCCAGCAGCCAGGGCGGGGCCCAAGAGACCCAGTACTTC.

The J gene is TRBJ1-2, the V gene TRBV27; the D is unclear. The CDR3 runs to 12 residues. Germline V gene data show CDR1 as MNHEY and CDR2 as SMNVEV (reference sequence). With 6 bases removed from V and 7 bases from J, the gap between germline ends came to 12 bases. This CDR3 reads CASRGSSFGYTF. For the CDR3, the DNA is TGTGCCAGCAGGGGCAGCAGTTTTGGCTACACCTTC.

The V gene is TRBV19, the J gene TRBJ2-1; a possible D gene is TRBD1 (6 bases). Trimming took 6 bases from V and 7 from J, leaving 22 bases between them. Germline V gene data show CDR1 as LNHDA and CDR2 as SQIVND (reference sequence). This CDR3 is 16 amino acids long. The DNA for the CDR3 is TGTGCCAGTAGGGCATACGGACAGAACGATCGGAATGAGCAGTTCTTC. Translating it yields CASRAYGQNDRNEQFF.

V usage is TRBV11-1 and J usage is TRBJ2-7; D possibly corresponds to TRBD2 (5 bases). V was cut by 4 bases and J by 4 bases, with 14 bases left in between. The CDR3 runs 14 residues. CDR1 is SGHAT, CDR2 FQDESV, per germline (reference sequence). DNA of the CDR3: TGTGCCAGCAGCTATGGAGGCAGTGCATACGAGCAGTACTTC. This gives the protein CASSYGGSAYEQYF.

V gene TRBV7-9 combines with J gene TRBJ1-6; 7 bases align to TRBD1. This CDR3 has 18 amino acids. Germline lookup yields CDR1 SEHNR and CDR2 FQNEAQ (reference sequence). The V gene end was trimmed by 5 bases and the J gene end by 0 bases; junction bases not matched to a gene: 10. The CDR3 sequence: CASSQHRGPSSYNSPLHF. The CDR3 region has the DNA TGTGCCAGCAGCCAGCACAGGGGCCCCAGCTCCTATAATTCACCCCTCCACTTT.

V usage is TRBV5-6 and J usage is TRBJ1-4; D unclear. The CDR3 runs 16 residues. V lost 4 bases and J lost 5, with 18 bases in between. Germline CDR1 is SGHDT and CDR2 is YYEEEE. DNA for the CDR3: TGTGCCAGCAGCCCGAGGGCGAGAATCGAAAATGAAAAACTGTTTTTT. As protein: CASSPRARIENEKLFF.

This chain connects TRBV5-6 to TRBJ2-3; TRBD2 might be the D (7 bases). V was trimmed by 4 bases and J by 3 bases, leaving 15 bases between them. CDR1 is SGHDT, CDR2 YYEEEE, per germline. The CDR3 is made up of 15 amino acids. CDR3 in DNA: TGTGCCAGCAGCCCCTTAGGGGGGGCAACAGATACGCAGTATTTT. Its protein is CASSPLGGATDTQYF.

The chain carries TRBV29-1 and TRBJ2-7; 10 bases agree with TRBD1. The CDR3 contains 16 residues. With V trimmed by 1 base and J by 2 bases, 8 bases remained unmatched. Germline V gene data show CDR1 as SQVTM and CDR2 as ANQGSEA. CDR3 sequence: CSVEGGTGAPTYEQYF. CDR3 in DNA: TGCAGCGTTGAAGGCGGGACAGGGGCCCCCACCTACGAGCAGTACTTC.

The J gene is TRBJ1-6, the V gene TRBV20-1; D unresolved. In germline, CDR1 is DFQATT, CDR2 SNEGSKA (reference sequence). The CDR3 loop spans 12 amino acids. V shed 3 bases and J shed 7 bases, with 7 bases lying between them. DNA for the CDR3: TGCAGTGCTAGTCATACGAATTCACCCCTCCACTTT. It encodes CSASHTNSPLHF.

This chain connects TRBV6-5 to TRBJ2-5; 10 nucleotides align to TRBD2. This CDR3 contains 14 residues. The junction had 9 bases not matched to a gene; V was cut back by 4 bases and J by 10 bases. Germline V lookup: CDR1 MNHEY, CDR2 SVGAGI. Here the CDR3 DNA reads TGTGCCAGCAGTTCTGAGCGGGGGGGCGTGAGCCAGTACTTC. This codes for CASSSERGGVSQYF.

This chain links TRBV19 with TRBJ1-5, with D maybe TRBD1 (5 bases). This CDR3 has 14 residues. Trimming shortened V by 5 bases and J by 6 bases, and 14 bases separated the two germline ends. Germline loops: CDR1 LNHDA, CDR2 SQIVND (reference sequence). The DNA for the CDR3 is TGTGCCAGTAGTTTCCAGGGAGTCGGTCAGCCCCAGCATTTT. This gives the protein CASSFQGVGQPQHF.

The V gene is TRBV9, the J gene TRBJ1-3; D is unclear. The length of the CDR3 is 15 residues. The germline V gene encodes CDR1 SGDLS and CDR2 YYNGEE. V was cut by 0 bases and J by 2 bases, with 9 bases left in between. Written as DNA, the CDR3 is TGTGCCAGCAGCGTAGACTCAGGTCCTGGAAACACCATATATTTT. Translating gives CASSVDSGPGNTIYF.